Listed below are T cell receptor beta chains from one sample, sequenced in a study of T cell responses to AZD1222 COVID-19 vaccine. Libraries were prepared by immunoSEQ multiplex PCR; TCRdb keeps only in-frame clonotypes and omits some of them. Of some 120,000 clones detected, around 93% appear once; the ten largest clones hold 0.9% to 1.2%. This sample comprised peripheral blood, obtained on day 0 of AZD1222 vaccination. All receptors derive from an adult in good health. The CDR3 runs from the conserved cysteine through the conserved F or W. The order of the fields is clone size, V gene, J gene, D gene, CDR3 DNA, CDR3 protein. D genes are given only for firm matches. Clone size is not always given. Where it is, it says once, few, many or a class for expanded clones.

abundance: .
v_gene: TRBV30
j_gene: TRBJ1-5
d_gene: .
CDR3nt: TGTGCCTGGAGTGTACGCCAGGCGGATCAGCCCCAGCATTTT
CDR3aa: CAWSVRQADQPQHF

abundance: .
v_gene: TRBV12-3/TRBV12-4
j_gene: TRBJ1-1
d_gene: .
CDR3nt: TGTGCCAGCAGTTTAAGGGAGGGAGCTTTCTTT
CDR3aa: CASSLREGAFF

abundance: .
v_gene: TRBV19
j_gene: TRBJ1-1
d_gene: .
CDR3nt: TGTGCCAGTAGTATGTTGAACACTGAAGCTTTCTTT
CDR3aa: CASSMLNTEAFF

abundance: .
v_gene: TRBV19
j_gene: TRBJ2-2
d_gene: .
CDR3nt: TGTGCCAGTAGTTTACGTAGGGTTAGGGAGCTGTTTTTT
CDR3aa: CASSLRRVRELFF

abundance: .
v_gene: TRBV14
j_gene: TRBJ2-3
d_gene: .
CDR3nt: TGTGCCAGCAGCCCCCAAGGAGGGGCCCTCACAGATACGCAGTATTTT
CDR3aa: CASSPQGGALTDTQYF

abundance: .
v_gene: TRBV3-1/TRBV3-2
j_gene: TRBJ2-7
d_gene: .
CDR3nt: TGTGCCAGCAGCCCCCAAAGACAGAACGAGCAGTACTTC
CDR3aa: CASSPQRQNEQYF

abundance: .
v_gene: TRBV18
j_gene: TRBJ2-7
d_gene: .
CDR3nt: TGTGCCAGCTCACCCGGGTCAGGGGTCTCCTACGAGCAGTACTTC
CDR3aa: CASSPGSGVSYEQYF

abundance: .
v_gene: TRBV5-4
j_gene: TRBJ1-3
d_gene: .
CDR3nt: TGTGCCAGCAGCCCGGGACTTTGGGACTCTGGAAACACCATATATTTT
CDR3aa: CASSPGLWDSGNTIYF

abundance: .
v_gene: TRBV18
j_gene: TRBJ2-3
d_gene: .
CDR3nt: TGTGCCAGCTCACGTGACCCAGTCCTACTCACTAGCACAGATACGCAGTATTTT
CDR3aa: CASSRDPVLLTSTDTQYF

abundance: .
v_gene: TRBV7-3
j_gene: TRBJ2-2
d_gene: .
CDR3nt: TGTGCCAGCAGCTTACGCGGAGGAGGGACCGGGGAGCTGTTTTTT
CDR3aa: CASSLRGGGTGELFF

abundance: .
v_gene: TRBV6-5
j_gene: TRBJ2-7
d_gene: TRBD1
CDR3nt: TGTGCCAGCAGACCAGGGACAGGGACCTACGAGCAGTACTTC
CDR3aa: CASRPGTGTYEQYF

abundance: once
v_gene: TRBV11-3
j_gene: TRBJ2-1
d_gene: TRBD2
CDR3nt: TGTGCCAGCAGCTTAGTGGGTTCTAGCGGGAGGGCCGGCTACAATGAGCAGTTCTTC
CDR3aa: CASSLVGSSGRAGYNEQFF

abundance: once
v_gene: TRBV5-5
j_gene: TRBJ2-7
d_gene: TRBD2
CDR3nt: TGTGCCAGCAGCTTAGGAGCGGGAGGGCCCTACGAGCAGTACTTC
CDR3aa: CASSLGAGGPYEQYF

abundance: .
v_gene: TRBV6-4
j_gene: TRBJ2-3
d_gene: TRBD1
CDR3nt: TGTGCCAGCAGTGACGGGACAGGGGGCGCAGATACGCAGTATTTT
CDR3aa: CASSDGTGGADTQYF

abundance: .
v_gene: TRBV19
j_gene: TRBJ1-3
d_gene: .
CDR3nt: TGTGCCAGTAAAGGTGGGGGACGCGGTTTGTCGGGCACCATATATTTT
CDR3aa: CASKGGGRGLSGTIYF

abundance: .
v_gene: TRBV5-5
j_gene: TRBJ2-2
d_gene: .
CDR3nt: TGTGCCAGCAGCTTCGGTATCGCGTCCGGGGAGCTGTTTTTT
CDR3aa: CASSFGIASGELFF

abundance: .
v_gene: TRBV3-1/TRBV3-2
j_gene: TRBJ1-4
d_gene: .
CDR3nt: TGTGCCAGCAGCCCGGCGGGGCAGGAAAAACTGTTTTTT
CDR3aa: CASSPAGQEKLFF

abundance: .
v_gene: TRBV7-9
j_gene: TRBJ2-7
d_gene: TRBD1
CDR3nt: TGTGCCAGCAGCTTAGCCTGGGACAGGGGCTCCTACGAGCAGTACTTC
CDR3aa: CASSLAWDRGSYEQYF

abundance: .
v_gene: TRBV30
j_gene: TRBJ2-1
d_gene: .
CDR3nt: TGTGCCTGGATGTGGGGGCAGGCCTGGAATGAGCAGTTCTTC
CDR3aa: CAWMWGQAWNEQFF

abundance: .
v_gene: TRBV19
j_gene: TRBJ1-1
d_gene: .
CDR3nt: TGTGCCAGTAGTATCATCCGGAACACTGAAGCTTTCTTT
CDR3aa: CASSIIRNTEAFF

abundance: .
v_gene: TRBV4-2
j_gene: TRBJ1-2
d_gene: .
CDR3nt: TGTGCCAGCAGCCAAGATTGGGCAGCAACTCAAGGCTACACCTTC
CDR3aa: CASSQDWAATQGYTF

abundance: .
v_gene: TRBV7-2
j_gene: TRBJ2-1
d_gene: TRBD2
CDR3nt: TGTGCCAGCAGCTTCGGTGGGGGGGTTGAGCAGTTCTTC
CDR3aa: CASSFGGGVEQFF

abundance: .
v_gene: TRBV6-2/TRBV6-3
j_gene: TRBJ1-1
d_gene: .
CDR3nt: TGTGCCAGCAGTTACAGTGTGTTGTCGCCACGGGGGTCTGAAGCTTTCTTT
CDR3aa: CASSYSVLSPRGSEAFF

abundance: .
v_gene: TRBV7-3
j_gene: TRBJ2-1
d_gene: TRBD2
CDR3nt: TGTGCCAGCAGCCGAACGACTAGCGGGAGACTTAGTGAGCAGTTCTTC
CDR3aa: CASSRTTSGRLSEQFF

abundance: .
v_gene: TRBV9
j_gene: TRBJ2-7
d_gene: .
CDR3nt: TGTGCCAGCAGCCCCAATGGGGCTAGCTCCTACGAGCAGTACTTC
CDR3aa: CASSPNGASSYEQYF

abundance: .
v_gene: TRBV3-1/TRBV3-2
j_gene: TRBJ2-5
d_gene: .
CDR3nt: TGTGCCAGCAGCCTGGGTGTGAAGACCCAGTACTTC
CDR3aa: CASSLGVKTQYF

abundance: .
v_gene: TRBV27
j_gene: TRBJ1-2
d_gene: .
CDR3nt: TGTGCCAGCAGTTTATCGTCCTCCGGGAGCTACACCTTC
CDR3aa: CASSLSSSGSYTF

abundance: .
v_gene: TRBV7-6
j_gene: TRBJ1-2
d_gene: .
CDR3nt: TGTGCCAGCAGCGCCATCGGGTCGAACTATGGCTACACCTTC
CDR3aa: CASSAIGSNYGYTF

abundance: .
v_gene: TRBV5-1
j_gene: TRBJ1-5
d_gene: .
CDR3nt: TGCGCCAGCAGCTTGGAGCCCAATAGCAATCAGCCCCAGCATTTT
CDR3aa: CASSLEPNSNQPQHF

abundance: .
v_gene: TRBV4-2
j_gene: TRBJ2-7
d_gene: TRBD2
CDR3nt: TGTGCCAGCAGCCAAGACCGGGGCGGACTAGCAGGGTTCTCCTACGAGCAGTACTTC
CDR3aa: CASSQDRGGLAGFSYEQYF

abundance: .
v_gene: TRBV28
j_gene: TRBJ2-2
d_gene: TRBD2
CDR3nt: TGTGCCAGCAGTCGGACTAGCGGGAGAACCGGGGAGCTGTTTTTT
CDR3aa: CASSRTSGRTGELFF

abundance: .
v_gene: TRBV29-1
j_gene: TRBJ2-1
d_gene: .
CDR3nt: TGCAGCATCTATAAGCGGGATGAGCAGTTCTTC
CDR3aa: CSIYKRDEQFF

abundance: .
v_gene: TRBV19
j_gene: TRBJ1-6
d_gene: .
CDR3nt: TGTGCCAGTAGGAACGGAGGCAGGGTGGGATCACCCCTCCACTTT
CDR3aa: CASRNGGRVGSPLHF

abundance: .
v_gene: TRBV28
j_gene: TRBJ2-7
d_gene: TRBD2
CDR3nt: TGTGCCAGCAGGTCTCCGGGAGGGACGACCTACGAGCAGTACTTC
CDR3aa: CASRSPGGTTYEQYF

abundance: few
v_gene: TRBV28
j_gene: TRBJ2-2
d_gene: TRBD2
CDR3nt: TGTGCCAGCAGTTTATGGAGACTAGCGGGAGGACCAGGGGAGCTGTTTTTT
CDR3aa: CASSLWRLAGGPGELFF

abundance: .
v_gene: TRBV18
j_gene: TRBJ2-7
d_gene: TRBD1
CDR3nt: TGTGCCAGCTCACCAGTTGGGACAGGGTACGAGCAGTACTTC
CDR3aa: CASSPVGTGYEQYF

abundance: .
v_gene: TRBV9
j_gene: TRBJ1-1
d_gene: .
CDR3nt: TGTGCCAGCAGCGTAGATGGGCAATGGGACACTGAAGCTTTCTTT
CDR3aa: CASSVDGQWDTEAFF

abundance: .
v_gene: TRBV18
j_gene: TRBJ1-6
d_gene: .
CDR3nt: TGTGCCAGCTCACCCCCCCGGGGGGCTAATTCACCCCTCCACTTT
CDR3aa: CASSPPRGANSPLHF

abundance: .
v_gene: TRBV9
j_gene: TRBJ2-2
d_gene: TRBD2
CDR3nt: TGTGCCAGCAGCGCCCTGACTAGCGGGAGGTCCGGGGAGCTGTTTTTT
CDR3aa: CASSALTSGRSGELFF

abundance: .
v_gene: TRBV28
j_gene: TRBJ2-3
d_gene: .
CDR3nt: TGTGCCAGCAGTCTGCGGTCCACAGATACGCAGTATTTT
CDR3aa: CASSLRSTDTQYF

abundance: .
v_gene: TRBV5-6
j_gene: TRBJ1-1
d_gene: TRBD1
CDR3nt: TGTGCCAGCAGCTTACAGGGGGGCACTGAAGCTTTCTTT
CDR3aa: CASSLQGGTEAFF

abundance: .
v_gene: TRBV7-3
j_gene: TRBJ2-7
d_gene: TRBD1
CDR3nt: TGTGCCAGCAGCCTAAAGGCAGGGGGCGAGCAGTACTTC
CDR3aa: CASSLKAGGEQYF

abundance: .
v_gene: TRBV7-9
j_gene: TRBJ2-2
d_gene: TRBD1
CDR3nt: TGTGCCAGCAGCCGTGACAGGGTATCGAACACCGGGGAGCTGTTTTTT
CDR3aa: CASSRDRVSNTGELFF

abundance: .
v_gene: TRBV29-1
j_gene: TRBJ1-1
d_gene: .
CDR3nt: TGCAGCGTCTCGACGTCGCTGAACACTGAAGCTTTCTTT
CDR3aa: CSVSTSLNTEAFF

abundance: .
v_gene: TRBV29-1
j_gene: TRBJ2-5
d_gene: .
CDR3nt: TGCAGCGGAACGGTAGAGCAGGAGACCCAGTACTTC
CDR3aa: CSGTVEQETQYF

abundance: .
v_gene: TRBV28
j_gene: TRBJ1-1
d_gene: .
CDR3nt: TGTGCCAGCAGTCCGCGGCTAGGGGGGGAAAACACTGAAGCTTTCTTT
CDR3aa: CASSPRLGGENTEAFF

abundance: .
v_gene: TRBV7-9
j_gene: TRBJ1-4
d_gene: .
CDR3nt: TGTGCCAGCAGCTTGTCGGTCGGAGGACCGTCGGGACTGTTTTTT
CDR3aa: CASSLSVGGPSGLFF

abundance: .
v_gene: TRBV29-1
j_gene: TRBJ2-5
d_gene: TRBD2
CDR3nt: TGCAGCGCTAAAGCGGGAAGTGAGACCCAGTACTTC
CDR3aa: CSAKAGSETQYF

abundance: .
v_gene: TRBV30
j_gene: TRBJ2-2
d_gene: TRBD1
CDR3nt: TGTGCCTGGAGTGTAGGACAGGGCGACACCGGGGAGCTGTTTTTT
CDR3aa: CAWSVGQGDTGELFF

abundance: .
v_gene: TRBV5-1
j_gene: TRBJ1-2
d_gene: TRBD1
CDR3nt: TGCGCCAGCAGCCCCGGACAGGCCACCCCGGGGGCTTATGGCTACACCTTC
CDR3aa: CASSPGQATPGAYGYTF